Sequencing of this T cell receptor (beta chain) was carried out in a study of regulatory T cells in long-lasting Graves disease. This clonotype was detected ten times or more. Building the TCR beta libraries relied on iRepertoire HTBI primers, and CDR3 regions underwent Arm-PCR. TCRdb recomputed calls from the multiplex PCR reads with MiXCR, one row per CDR3 protein. Found here are under 500,000 distinct CDR3 sequences, about a sixth of them singletons; the top ten hold roughly 10%. Time point of the sample: newly diagnosed GD, antithyroid drugs for less than 3 months. Following extraction of RNA from PBMCs, that RNA was used to make the TCR library. V shed 7 bases and J 8 bases; nucleotides not matched to a gene: 4. CDR3 length equals 13 residues. From germline, CDR1 is SNHLY and CDR2 FYNNEI. The sample also formed part of further work on T cells in Graves' hyperthyroidism and ophthalmopathy. In that study: A patient was excluded if there was uncontrolled infection, other autoimmune disease, pregnancy or lactation.

The receptor comes from a woman aged 25 to 39 with Graves disease. The sequenced sample was peripheral blood mononuclear cells (PBMCs), obtained at new diagnosis, from a patient treated with antithyroid drugs. The V gene is TRBV2, the J gene TRBJ1-4; 10 bases align to TRBD1. CDR3 amino acids: CASKGDRGEKLFF. The CDR3 bases are TGTGCCAGCAAGGGGGACAGGGGAGAAAAACTGTTTTTT.